The T cell receptor (beta chain) described here comes from a study of T cell responses to AZD1222 COVID-19 vaccine. The protocol was immunoSEQ multiplex PCR, while the TCRdb copy is restricted to in-frame clones and leaves out a portion. In the table there are 170,000 or so clones, approximately 90% of which are singletons. Germline assignment: CDR1 KGHSH and CDR2 LQKENI. The CDR3 covers 16 residues. J was trimmed by 3 bases and V by 2 bases; bases with no gene match: 8. The TCR comes from an adult in good health. The sequencing used peripheral blood, collected on day 0 of AZD1222 vaccination. The genes are TRBV18 and TRBJ1-2; 8 bases agree with TRBD1. The DNA for the CDR3 is TGTGCCAGCTCACCAATGGCTCCAGGGGGCGACTATGGCTACACCTTC. It encodes CASSPMAPGGDYGYTF. Full variable domain (outside the CDR3, taken from reference TRBV18 and TRBJ1-2): NAGVMQNPRHLVRRRGQEARLRCSPMKGHSHVYWYRQLPEEGLKFMVYLQKENIIDESGMPKERFSAEFPKEGPSILRIQQVVRGDSAAYFCASSPMAPGGDYGYTFGSGTRLTVV.